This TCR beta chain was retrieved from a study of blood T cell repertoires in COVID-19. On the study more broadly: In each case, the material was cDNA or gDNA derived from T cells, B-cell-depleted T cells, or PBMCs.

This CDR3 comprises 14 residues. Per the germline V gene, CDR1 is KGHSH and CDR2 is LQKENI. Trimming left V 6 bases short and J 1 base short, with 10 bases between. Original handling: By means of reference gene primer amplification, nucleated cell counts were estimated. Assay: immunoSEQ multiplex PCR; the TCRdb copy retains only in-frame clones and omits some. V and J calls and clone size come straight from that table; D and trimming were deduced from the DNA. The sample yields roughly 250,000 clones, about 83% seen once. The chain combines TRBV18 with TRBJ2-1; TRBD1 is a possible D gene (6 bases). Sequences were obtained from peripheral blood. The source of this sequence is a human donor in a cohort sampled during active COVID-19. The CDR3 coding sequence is TGTGCCAGCTCCCGACAGGAGTCCTACAATGAGCAGTTCTTC. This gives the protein CASSRQESYNEQFF.